The entry below gives a single TCR beta chain sequence along with its context. Its antigen is still unknown. This specimen belongs to a study of cytomegalovirus exposure and HLA in healthy donors. The study, taken as a whole, reports: An analysis that came later showed most CMV-associated TCR beta chains appearing HLA-restricted.

CDR3 length: 15 amino acids. Germline loops: CDR1 SGHAT, CDR2 FQNNGV. The germline V and J ends were trimmed by 4 bases and 2 bases, with 14 bases remaining between them. It was with 60 Vbeta and 13 Jbeta primers that the PCR ran. Sequencing used immunoSEQ multiplex PCR; TCRdb keeps in-frame clones, though not all of them. The sample contains roughly 69,000 clones, under 80% of which appear only once. V gene TRBV11-2 combines with J gene TRBJ1-2; tentatively, D is TRBD1 (6 bases). The clonotype comes from a male donor in good health and CMV-seropositive. Sequenced sample: PBMCs. The CDR3 sequence is CASSSVRGRNYGYTF. CDR3 DNA: TGTGCCAGCAGCTCGGTCAGGGGAAGAAACTATGGCTACACCTTC.